The 28 T cell receptor beta chains below were found in one sample sequenced in a study of blood T cell repertoires in COVID-19. The assay was immunoSEQ multiplex PCR, and TCRdb's table has in-frame clones only and misses some. The table records around 280,000 clones, about 86% of them present only once. The sequencing input was peripheral blood. The receptors were gathered from a woman aged 25 to 39 who had recovered from COVID-19.

This rearrangement joins TRBV30 to TRBJ2-3, with D unclear. CDR1 is GTSNPN, CDR2 SVGIG, per germline (reference sequence). The length of the CDR3 is 14 residues. The ends were cut back, 4 bases at V and 4 bases at J, with 15 bases in the middle. CDR3 region: CAWNVRPPADTQYF. CDR3 nucleotides: TGTGCCTGGAATGTACGTCCCCCGGCAGATACGCAGTATTTT.

The chain recombines TRBV28 with TRBJ2-3, with 7 bases identical to TRBD1. CDR3 length: 12 residues. Losses at the gene ends were 7 bases for V and 14 bases for J; bases not matched to a gene: 12. The germline gives CDR1 MDHEN, CDR2 SYDVKM. The CDR3 sequence is CASIGVDRVTYF. The CDR3 DNA reads as TGTGCCAGCATCGGGGTAGACAGGGTCACGTATTTT.

The J gene is TRBJ2-1, the V gene TRBV5-5; D not certain. The CDR3 runs to 13 residues. V was shortened by 4 bases and J by 5 bases, with 10 bases between the two germline ends. CDR1 and CDR2 from the germline V gene are SGHKS and YYEKEE (reference sequence). The CDR3 loop reads CASSLSRDNEQFF. CDR3 nucleotides: TGTGCCAGCAGCCTGTCCCGGGACAATGAGCAGTTCTTC.

The chain uses TRBV21-1 and TRBJ2-7; TRBD1 reflects the table's D call only, with no check against the DNA. TRBV21-1 is tagged as a pseudogene. The CDR3 contains 17 residues. In nucleotides, the CDR3 is TGTGCCAGCAGCAAAGCGCTTTTTGAAGGACAGACAGACGAGCAGTACTTC. It specifies CASSKALFEGQTDEQYF.

The chain carries TRBV28 and TRBJ2-3; TRBD1 is a possible D gene (5 bases). This CDR3 region has 17 residues. Germline values: CDR1 MDHEN, CDR2 SYDVKM. Between the trimmed V and J ends, which lost 7 bases and 3 bases, there was a span of 23 bases. In DNA form, the CDR3 reads TGTGCCAGCACCACGCTAAGGGGTGGGCTCTCAACAGATACGCAGTATTTT. This sequence encodes CASTTLRGGLSTDTQYF.

The J gene is TRBJ1-3, the V gene TRBV7-2, with 10 bases fitting TRBD1. After removal of 5 bases from V and 7 bases from J, the junction contained 2 bases not matched to a gene. Germline V CDR1 and CDR2: SGHTA, FQGNSA. There are 13 residues in the CDR3. The CDR3 bases are TGTGCCAGCAGCGTGGACAGGGGGAACACCATATATTTT. Translation gives CASSVDRGNTIYF. Complete variable domain (other parts from reference TRBV7-2 and TRBJ1-3): GAGVSQSPSNKVTEKGKDVELRCDPISGHTALYWYRQSLGQGLEFLIYFQGNSAPDKSGLPSDRFSAERTGGSVSTLTIQRTQQEDSAVYLCASSVDRGNTIYFGEGSWLTVV.

The chain carries TRBV5-5 and TRBJ2-2; TRBD2 aligns across 10 bases. CDR1 is SGHKS and CDR2 is YYEKEE in the germline V gene (reference sequence). This CDR3 comprises 15 residues. The V segment lost 4 bases and the J segment 1 base; nucleotides outside the gene matches: 1. CDR3 coding DNA: TGTGCCAGCAGCGTAGCGGGAGGGAACACCGGGGAGCTGTTTTTT. As protein: CASSVAGGNTGELFF.

This clone was found a few times. V and J are TRBV4-3 and TRBJ1-5; perhaps TRBD1 as D (6 bases). Between the trimmed V and J ends, which lost 0 bases and 1 base, there was a span of 10 bases. Per germline, CDR1 LGHNA and CDR2 YSLEER. The CDR3 runs 16 residues. The CDR3 here is CASSQEAGESNQPQHF. DNA of the CDR3: TGCGCCAGCAGCCAAGAGGCAGGGGAGAGCAATCAGCCCCAGCATTTT.

V is TRBV7-9 and J is TRBJ2-5, with D possibly TRBD2 on 5 matching bases. The CDR3 spans 17 residues. CDR1 is SEHNR and CDR2 is FQNEAQ in the germline V gene (reference sequence). V lost 1 base and J lost 5, with 20 bases in between. The CDR3 reads CASSLGVRGVGLETQYF. In DNA, the CDR3 is TGTGCCAGCAGCTTAGGGGTCCGGGGTGTGGGTTTGGAGACCCAGTACTTC.

The chain employs TRBV12-3 or TRBV12-4 and TRBJ1-6; D is undetermined. Between the trimmed V and J ends, which lost 3 bases and 8 bases, there was a span of 5 bases. This CDR3 spans 12 amino acids. The CDR3 DNA is TGTGCCAGCAGTTTTCCGGATTCACCCCTCCACTTT. This translates into CASSFPDSPLHF.

The chain carries TRBV12-3 or TRBV12-4 and TRBJ1-1; D remains ambiguous. The CDR3 loop spans 12 amino acids. V was cut by 3 bases and J by 4 bases, with 6 bases left in between. The CDR3 spells CASSFILTEAFF. For the CDR3, the DNA is TGTGCCAGCAGTTTTATACTCACTGAAGCTTTCTTT.

This clone was found a few times. The chain combines TRBV30 with TRBJ1-1; tentatively, D is TRBD1 (6 bases). Between the trimmed V and J ends, which lost 4 bases and 3 bases, there was a span of 6 bases. Germline CDR1 is GTSNPN and CDR2 is SVGIG (reference sequence). There are 11 residues in the CDR3. The DNA of the CDR3 is TGTGCCTGGAACAGGGACACTGAAGCTTTCTTT. Translated: CAWNRDTEAFF.

The chain is built from TRBV5-1 and TRBJ1-6; D is unclear. V was shortened by 0 bases and J by 7 bases, with 5 bases between the two germline ends. The germline V gene encodes CDR1 SGHRS and CDR2 YFSETQ. The CDR3 sequence is 13 residues long. The CDR3 nucleotides are TGCGCCAGCAGCTTGGGACAAAATTCACCCCTCCACTTT. Translation gives CASSLGQNSPLHF.

The rearrangement links TRBV5-1 to TRBJ1-1, with D possibly matching TRBD1 (5 bases). Germline CDR1 SGHRS, CDR2 YFSETQ. Trimming removed 3 bases at V and 1 base at J, with 10 bases between. This CDR3 region has 14 residues. The CDR3 reads CASSYTTGNTEAFF. The CDR3 region has the DNA TGCGCCAGCAGCTACACTACAGGGAACACTGAAGCTTTCTTT.

The chain combines TRBV3-1 (or the pseudogene TRBV3-2) with TRBJ1-6; D is uncertain. This CDR3 contains 14 residues. Deletions cut 7 bases from V and 5 bases from J, with 12 bases between. Germline V gene lookup returns CDR1 LGHDT and CDR2 YNNKEL (reference sequence). The CDR3 DNA sequence: TGTGCCAGCAACCTCGAAGCACATAATTCACCCCTCCACTTT. Translation gives CASNLEAHNSPLHF.

The genes are TRBV7-2 and TRBJ1-3; the D is unclear. Per the germline V gene, CDR1 is SGHTA and CDR2 is FQGNSA. This CDR3 spans 15 amino acids. V was shortened by 4 bases and J by 2 bases, with 12 bases between the two germline ends. CDR3 region: CASSSPPGTGNTIYF. The CDR3 DNA sequence: TGTGCCAGCAGCTCACCCCCGGGTACTGGAAACACCATATATTTT.

The chain couples TRBV3-1 (or the pseudogene TRBV3-2) to TRBJ2-3, with TRBD2 identical over 7 bases. Germline CDR1 and CDR2: LGHDT and YNNKEL (reference sequence). Trimming cost V 0 bases and J 3 bases; bases outside gene matches: 6. CDR3 length: 16 residues. The chain's CDR3 is CASSQDWGGRTDTQYF. CDR3 in DNA: TGTGCCAGCAGCCAAGATTGGGGGGGACGAACAGATACGCAGTATTTT.

Concerning this clone: One end of the junction does not line up with germline, which may come from a read error. V usage is TRBV4-1 and J usage is TRBJ2-7; 11 nucleotides align to TRBD2. Germline CDR1 and CDR2: MGHRA and YSYEKL. This CDR3 comprises 17 residues. For the CDR3, the DNA is TGCGCCCGCAGCCGACCGGCTAGCGGGAGGAACTCCTACGAGCAGTACTTC. It is translated as CARSRPASGRNSYEQYF.

The chain joins TRBV6-2 or TRBV6-3 to TRBJ2-5, with a tentative D call TRBD2 (6 bases). This CDR3 is 12 amino acids long. With 8 bases removed from V and 7 bases from J, the gap between germline ends came to 14 bases. CDR1 MNHEY and CDR2 SVGEGT come from the germline V gene. The CDR3 loop is CASGQRRGTQYF. The CDR3 DNA sequence: TGTGCCAGCGGCCAACGGAGGGGGACCCAGTACTTC.

The chain uses TRBV18 and TRBJ2-1; 9 positions agree with TRBD1. The CDR3 is 12 amino acids. With 4 bases clipped from V and 16 bases from J, the junction kept 8 bases outside the gene matches. Germline V gives CDR1 KGHSH, CDR2 LQKENI. The CDR3 here is CASSQLDRGNFF. The DNA for the CDR3 is TGTGCCAGCTCACAATTGGACAGGGGTAATTTCTTC.

The gene calls are TRBV19 and TRBJ2-5; 11 bases are a match to TRBD2. With 4 bases clipped from V and 4 bases from J, the junction kept 8 bases outside the gene matches. Germline assignment: CDR1 LNHDA and CDR2 SQIVND (reference sequence). The CDR3 loop spans 16 amino acids. The CDR3 sequence is CASSTLTSGEGETQYF. DNA for the CDR3: TGTGCCAGTAGTACATTGACTAGCGGGGAAGGAGAGACCCAGTACTTC.

The chain carries TRBV5-6 and TRBJ1-5; D is ambiguous. Germline lookup yields CDR1 SGHDT and CDR2 YYEEEE. V dropped 4 bases and J dropped 5 bases, with 13 bases sitting between them. The CDR3 is 14 amino acids. The CDR3 sequence is CASSLGRADQPQHF. DNA of the CDR3: TGTGCCAGCAGCCTAGGGAGGGCGGATCAGCCCCAGCATTTT. Full variable domain (outside the CDR3, taken from reference TRBV5-6 and TRBJ1-5): DAGVTQSPTHLIKTRGQQVTLRCSPKSGHDTVSWYQQALGQGPQFIFQYYEEEERQRGNFPDRFSGHQFPNYSSELNVNALLLGDSALYLCASSLGRADQPQHFGDGTRLSIL.

The chain links TRBV28 to TRBJ2-3, with 7 bases aligning to TRBD1. Germline V gene lookup returns CDR1 MDHEN and CDR2 SYDVKM. V lost 8 bases, J lost 0 bases, and 8 bases stayed unmatched. The CDR3 sequence is 15 residues long. The CDR3 nucleotides are TGTGCCAGCGACCCCCGGGACAGAAGCACAGATACGCAGTATTTT. Its protein product is CASDPRDRSTDTQYF.

The chain employs TRBV19 and TRBJ1-5, with 10 bases aligning to TRBD1. V lost 10 bases to trimming and J lost 7 bases; unmatched junction nucleotides: 7. CDR1 is LNHDA, CDR2 SQIVND, per germline (reference sequence). There are 13 residues in the CDR3. The CDR3 reads CATKTGGSQPQHF. DNA of the CDR3: TGTGCCACCAAGACAGGGGGCAGCCAGCCCCAGCATTTT.

The V and J genes are TRBV9 and TRBJ2-3; D gene ambiguous. The CDR3 has 16 amino acids. Trimming cost V 3 bases and J 0 bases, with 14 bases left between them. Looked up from germline, CDR1 is SGDLS and CDR2 is YYNGEE. CDR3 residues: CASSGLGGKSTDTQYF. DNA for the CDR3: TGTGCCAGCAGCGGGCTAGGCGGAAAGAGCACAGATACGCAGTATTTT.

J is TRBJ2-7 and V is TRBV11-2; TRBD2 matches at 8 bases. With V trimmed by 7 bases and J by 3 bases, 8 bases remained unmatched. The germline CDR1 and CDR2 sequences are SGHAT and FQNNGV. This CDR3 has 14 amino acids. CDR3 DNA sequence: TGTGCCAGCACCATGGGGGCGGGAGGCTACGAGCAGTACTTC. As protein: CASTMGAGGYEQYF.

CDR3 in amino acids: CATSRDRGSGKITDTQYF. For the CDR3, the DNA is TGTGCCACCAGCAGAGATCGGGGGAGCGGGAAAATCACAGATACGCAGTATTTT. The gene calls are TRBV15 and TRBJ2-3; 7 bases map to TRBD2. Germline CDR1 reads LNHNV; CDR2 reads YYDKDF (reference sequence). The CDR3 is 18 amino acids. V shed 0 bases, J shed 2 bases, and the junction held 11 bases outside the gene matches.

The chain links TRBV28 to TRBJ2-1; 14 nucleotides line up with TRBD2. CDR1 and CDR2 (germline): MDHEN, SYDVKM. Trimming took 1 base from V and 6 from J; bases not matched to a gene: 2. The CDR3 is 16 residues long. For the CDR3, the DNA is TGTGCCAGCAGTTTATCGGGGACTAGCGGGAGCAATGAGCAGTTCTTC. Translating it yields CASSLSGTSGSNEQFF.